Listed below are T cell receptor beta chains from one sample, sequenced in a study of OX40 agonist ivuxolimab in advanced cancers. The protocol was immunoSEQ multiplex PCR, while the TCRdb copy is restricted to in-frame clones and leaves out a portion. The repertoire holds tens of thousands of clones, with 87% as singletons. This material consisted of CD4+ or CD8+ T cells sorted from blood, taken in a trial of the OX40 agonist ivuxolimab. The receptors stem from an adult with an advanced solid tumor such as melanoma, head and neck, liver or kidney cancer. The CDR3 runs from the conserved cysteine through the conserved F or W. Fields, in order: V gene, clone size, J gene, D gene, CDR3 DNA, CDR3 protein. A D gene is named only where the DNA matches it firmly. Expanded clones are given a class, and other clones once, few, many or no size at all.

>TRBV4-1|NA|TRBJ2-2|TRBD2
TGCGCCAGCAGCCAAGTAGCGGGAGGGCGAACCGGGGAGCTGTTTTTT
CASSQVAGGRTGELFF
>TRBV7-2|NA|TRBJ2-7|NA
TGTGCCAGCAGCTTAGCGGGCAACTCCTACGAGCAGTACTTC
CASSLAGNSYEQYF
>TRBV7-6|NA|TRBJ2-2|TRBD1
TGTGCCAGCAGCTTATACACCGACGGGACAGGATACACCGGGGAGCTGTTTTTT
CASSLYTDGTGYTGELFF
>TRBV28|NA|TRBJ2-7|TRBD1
TGTGCCAGCAGTTCCTCGGACAGGAGCTCCTACGAGCAGTACTTC
CASSSSDRSSYEQYF
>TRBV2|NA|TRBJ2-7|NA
TGTGCCAGCAGTGAGGGGGTCGGGAACTACGAGCAGTACTTC
CASSEGVGNYEQYF
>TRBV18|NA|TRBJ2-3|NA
TGTGCCAGCTCACCAAGGCAGGGAAGCACAGATACGCAGTATTTT
CASSPRQGSTDTQYF
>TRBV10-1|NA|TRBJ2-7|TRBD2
TGCGCCAGCAGGATGGGGGGGATAAAGACCTACGAGCAGTACTTC
CASRMGGIKTYEQYF
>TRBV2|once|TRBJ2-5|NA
TGTGCCAGCAGACAGAGCCAAGAGACCCAGTACTTC
CASRQSQETQYF
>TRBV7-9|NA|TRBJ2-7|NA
TGTGCCAGCAGTTATAACAAGGTAGCAGGCTCCTACGAGCAGTACTTC
CASSYNKVAGSYEQYF
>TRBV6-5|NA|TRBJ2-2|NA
TGTGCCAGCAGCCGGACAGCCCGAACCGGGGAGCTGTTTTTT
CASSRTARTGELFF
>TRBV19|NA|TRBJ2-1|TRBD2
TGTGCCAGTAGTAGTCGACTAGCGGGAACCTACAATGAGCAGTTCTTC
CASSSRLAGTYNEQFF
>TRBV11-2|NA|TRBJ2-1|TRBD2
TGTGCCAGCAGCTCACCGGGACTAGTTAGAGAGCAGTTCTTC
CASSSPGLVREQFF
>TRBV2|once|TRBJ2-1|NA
TGTGCCAGCAGTGAAGTTGGAGGGAGTGAGCAGTTCTTC
CASSEVGGSEQFF
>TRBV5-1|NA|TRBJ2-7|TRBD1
TGCGCCAGCAGGCCGGGACAGGGGGTTAAGCAGTACTTC
CASRPGQGVKQYF
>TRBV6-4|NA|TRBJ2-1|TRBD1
TGTGCCAGCAGTGACCCGGGACAGGGGATGTATGAGCAGTTCTTC
CASSDPGQGMYEQFF
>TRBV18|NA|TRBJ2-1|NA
TGTGCCAGCTCAACCGGGACTGCCAACAATGAGCAGTTCTTC
CASSTGTANNEQFF
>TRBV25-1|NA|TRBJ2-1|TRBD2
TGTGCCAGCAGGAGACCGGGACTAGCGGGTAATGGGAATGAGCAGTTCTTC
CASRRPGLAGNGNEQFF
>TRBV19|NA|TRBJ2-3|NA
TGTGCCAGTAGTATCAAGCTTAGCACAGATACGCAGTATTTT
CASSIKLSTDTQYF
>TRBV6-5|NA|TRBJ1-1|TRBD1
TGTGCCAGCAGTTACGGGGACAGGGGGCTCACTGAAGCTTTCTTT
CASSYGDRGLTEAFF
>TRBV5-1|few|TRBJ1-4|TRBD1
TGCGCCAGCAGAGAGGGGGCGGATGAAAAACTGTTTTTT
CASREGADEKLFF
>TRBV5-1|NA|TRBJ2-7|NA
TGCGCCAGCAGCTTGGGGGAGCCCAACGAGCAGTACTTC
CASSLGEPNEQYF
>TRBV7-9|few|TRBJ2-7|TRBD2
TGTGCCAGCAGCTTTACGGGGGGTTCCTACGAGCAGTACTTC
CASSFTGGSYEQYF
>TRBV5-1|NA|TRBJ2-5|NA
TGCGCCAGCAGCTTAGACGGGAGTCAAGAGACCCAGTACTTC
CASSLDGSQETQYF
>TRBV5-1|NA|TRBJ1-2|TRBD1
TGCGCCAGCAGCTTGGGACAGGGTAACTATGGCTACACCTTC
CASSLGQGNYGYTF
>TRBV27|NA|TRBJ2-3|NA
TGTGCCAGCAGTAGCAGGCCGACTAGCACAGATACGCAGTATTTT
CASSSRPTSTDTQYF
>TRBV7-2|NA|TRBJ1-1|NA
TGTGCCAGCAGCTTAATTAGAGGAACCGGGATGGAAGCTTTCTTT
CASSLIRGTGMEAFF
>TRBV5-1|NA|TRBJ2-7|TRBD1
TGCGCCAGCAGCTTATATCCCGGGACAGTCTACGAGCAGTACTTC
CASSLYPGTVYEQYF
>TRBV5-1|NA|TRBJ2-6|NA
TGCGCCAGCAGCTTGGGGGGCTCTGGGGCCAACGTCCTGACTTTC
CASSLGGSGANVLTF
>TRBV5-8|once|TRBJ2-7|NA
TGTGCCAGCAGCCCTAGACAGCCTTCCTACGAGCAGTACTTC
CASSPRQPSYEQYF
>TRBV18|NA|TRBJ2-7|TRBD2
TGTGCCAGCTCACCCCCAGCGGGGAACTCCTACGAGCAGTACTTC
CASSPPAGNSYEQYF
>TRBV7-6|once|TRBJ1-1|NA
TGTGCCAGCAGCGTGACTCAGAACACTGAAGCTTTCTTT
CASSVTQNTEAFF
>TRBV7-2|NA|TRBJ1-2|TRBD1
TGTGCCAGCAGCTTTGACAGGGCCTACTATGGCTACACCTTC
CASSFDRAYYGYTF
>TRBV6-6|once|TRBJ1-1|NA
TGTGCCAGCAGTCGTCCTGGGGGGACTGAAGCTTTCTTT
CASSRPGGTEAFF
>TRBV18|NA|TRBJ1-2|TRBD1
TGTGCCAGCTCACCGACAAGGGACAGCCTGTATGGCTACACCTTC
CASSPTRDSLYGYTF
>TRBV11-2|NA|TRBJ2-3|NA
TGTGCCAGCAGCCCCCAGGTGGATACGCAGTATTTT
CASSPQVDTQYF
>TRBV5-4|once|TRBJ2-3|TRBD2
TGTGCCAGCAGCCCGGGGGGGGAGAATACGCAGTATTTT
CASSPGGENTQYF
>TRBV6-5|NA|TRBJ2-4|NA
TGTGCCAGCAGAGGTATTTCTCTAGCCAAAAACATTCAGTACTTC
CASRGISLAKNIQYF
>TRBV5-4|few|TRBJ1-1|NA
TGTGCCAGCAGCTTGGCCAGAGGGGTTCGTAGCACTGAAGCTTTCTTT
CASSLARGVRSTEAFF
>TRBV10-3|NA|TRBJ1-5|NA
TGTGCCAGCAGTGGCGAACAGGGTCGGAGTCAGCCCCAGCATTTT
CASSGEQGRSQPQHF
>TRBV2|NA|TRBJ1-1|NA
TGTGCCAGCAGAAAGGACAGAGCAAACACTGAAGCTTTCTTT
CASRKDRANTEAFF
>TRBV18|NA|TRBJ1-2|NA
TGTGCCAGCTCACCAGGGATCGCTAACTATGGCTACACCTTC
CASSPGIANYGYTF